Listed below are T cell receptor beta chains from one sample, sequenced in a study of blood T cell repertoires in COVID-19. The repertoire was sequenced with immunoSEQ multiplex PCR; TCRdb's copy has only in-frame clones and lacks some. Among 350,000 to 400,000 clones listed, over 75% were seen once. The sample comprised PBMCs or T cells enriched from blood (not recorded which). These receptors originate from a man aged 18 to 29 who had recovered from COVID-19. Both conserved end residues are part of each CDR3. Fields, in order: J gene, clone size, D gene, V gene, CDR3 DNA, CDR3 protein. A D gene is named only where the DNA matches it firmly. Some rows mark clone size as missing; the rest say once, few, many or name a class of expanded clone.

>TRBJ1-1|.|.|TRBV10-3
TGTGCCATCACCTTAGGGGGAAACACTGAAGCTTTCTTT
CAITLGGNTEAFF
>TRBJ1-5|.|.|TRBV2
TGTGCCAGCAGTGCATCAGGGTTCAGCAATCAGCCCCAGCATTTT
CASSASGFSNQPQHF
>TRBJ2-4|.|.|TRBV5-5
TGTGCCAGCAGCTTGGGGGGGGGCCGAGAAAACATTCAGTACTTC
CASSLGGGRENIQYF
>TRBJ2-2|.|.|TRBV4-2
TGTGCCAGCAGCCAAGTGGTCCTTTGGGGAGGAGCATCGAACACCGGGGAGCTGTTTTTT
CASSQVVLWGGASNTGELFF
>TRBJ2-2|once|TRBD1|TRBV5-4
TGTGCCAGCAGCTGGGACAGGGACACCGGGGAGCTGTTTTTT
CASSWDRDTGELFF
>TRBJ2-5|.|.|TRBV7-9
TGTGCCAGCAGCTACGCGGAGACCCAGTACTTC
CASSYAETQYF
>TRBJ2-7|.|TRBD1|TRBV5-4
TGTGCCAGCAGCCCCGCAGGGGGCCGTTACGAGCAGTACTTC
CASSPAGGRYEQYF
>TRBJ2-3|.|.|TRBV7-9
TGTGCCAGCAGCTTAGAAGGGGGGCAGTATTTT
CASSLEGGQYF
>TRBJ2-7|.|TRBD1|TRBV27
TGTGCCACCAGCCGGGACAGCCAAGCCTACGAGCAGTACTTC
CATSRDSQAYEQYF
>TRBJ1-1|.|TRBD1|TRBV29-1
TGCAGCGTTGCCCGAGACAGGGTGAACACTGAAGCTTTCTTT
CSVARDRVNTEAFF
>TRBJ1-3|.|.|TRBV2
TGTGCCAGCAGTGAATCTAGGGGCTTTGGAAACACCATATATTTT
CASSESRGFGNTIYF
>TRBJ1-1|.|.|TRBV19
TGTGCCAGTAGTATGTCTTGGAACACTGAAGCTTTCTTT
CASSMSWNTEAFF
>TRBJ1-3|.|.|TRBV5-5
TGTGCCAGCAGCTTGGGACAGGCATATTCTGGAAACACCATATATTTT
CASSLGQAYSGNTIYF
>TRBJ2-2|.|.|TRBV7-6
TGTGCCAGCAGCTTGGGCGACGGCAACACCGGGGAGCTGTTTTTT
CASSLGDGNTGELFF
>TRBJ1-5|.|TRBD1|TRBV3-1/TRBV3-2
TGTGCCAGCAGCCAAGTGTCAGGGTCGACAGGGGGCAATCAGCCCCAGCATTTT
CASSQVSGSTGGNQPQHF
>TRBJ2-1|.|TRBD1|TRBV7-7
TGTGCCAGCAGCCCCCCGGGACAGGGGAAGAGGAATGAGCAGTTCTTC
CASSPPGQGKRNEQFF
>TRBJ1-6|.|TRBD1|TRBV2
TGTGCCAGCAGATACGCCGGGACAGGGGCTCGGTTT
CASRYAGTGARF
>TRBJ2-7|once|.|TRBV24-1
TGTGCCACCAGTGATCTCTACGAGCAGTACTTC
CATSDLYEQYF
>TRBJ2-7|.|.|TRBV28
TGTGCCAGCAGTTTTCGCGGGCGTTCCTCCGAGCAGTACTTC
CASSFRGRSSEQYF
>TRBJ2-7|.|.|TRBV19
TGTGCCAGTAGTCCTGGGGACACTACCTCCTACGAGCAGTACTTC
CASSPGDTTSYEQYF
>TRBJ1-1|.|.|TRBV9
TGTGCCAGCAGCCCTAGGGGGTCCAGGGCGACTGAAGCTTTCTTT
CASSPRGSRATEAFF
>TRBJ2-1|once|.|TRBV4-3
TGCGCCAGCAGCCAAGATTTCACAGCTGATTCCTACAATGAGCAGTTCTTC
CASSQDFTADSYNEQFF
>TRBJ1-1|.|.|TRBV28
TGTGCCAGCAGTTCGGGACAAATGAACACTGAAGCTTTCTTT
CASSSGQMNTEAFF
>TRBJ2-7|.|TRBD1|TRBV19
TGTGCCAGTAGTATGGGACAGGGGTTTTGGGAAGAGCAGTACTTC
CASSMGQGFWEEQYF
>TRBJ1-5|.|TRBD1|TRBV19
TGTGCCAGTAGGGAACCGGAGACAGGGGGCGATCAGCCCCAGCATTTT
CASREPETGGDQPQHF
>TRBJ2-2|.|.|TRBV5-1
TGCGCCAGCAGTTACGACAGTGCCCTCCGAACCGGGGAGCTGTTTTTT
CASSYDSALRTGELFF
>TRBJ2-2|few|TRBD1|TRBV18
TGTGCCAGCTCACCATCGGACAGGGGCCCGAACACCGGGGAGCTGTTTTTT
CASSPSDRGPNTGELFF
>TRBJ1-4|.|TRBD1|TRBV29-1
TGCAGCGTTTCGGACAGGGGTGAAAAACTGTTTTTT
CSVSDRGEKLFF
>TRBJ2-2|.|TRBD1|TRBV19
TGTGCCAGCCCCAAGACAGGGATGAACGGGGAGCTGTTTTTT
CASPKTGMNGELFF
>TRBJ1-1|.|TRBD1|TRBV19
TGTGCCAGTAGAGGACAGGGAACGACTGAAGCTTTCTTT
CASRGQGTTEAFF
>TRBJ2-7|.|.|TRBV7-9
TGTGCCAGCAGCTTATCAGGGGACGAGCAGTACTTC
CASSLSGDEQYF
>TRBJ1-3|.|.|TRBV20-1
TGCAGTGCTAGTGCCCCCCCGGGGTCAGGAAACACCATATATTTT
CSASAPPGSGNTIYF
>TRBJ1-6|.|.|TRBV19
TGTGCCAGTATGGACCGGACTTGGGGCTCCTATAATTCACCCCTCCACTTT
CASMDRTWGSYNSPLHF
>TRBJ1-4|.|.|TRBV9
TGTGCCAGCAGCGTAGAATGGGGGCAAGAAAAACTGTTTTTT
CASSVEWGQEKLFF
>TRBJ2-7|once|.|TRBV11-2
TGTGCCAGCAGCTTAGTTGAGTTCTACGAGCAGTACTTC
CASSLVEFYEQYF
>TRBJ1-1|.|.|TRBV14
TGTGCCAGCAGCCCCTCCGGGGGGGTCTCCACTGAAGCTTTCTTT
CASSPSGGVSTEAFF
>TRBJ2-7|.|.|TRBV7-9
TGTGCCAGCAGCTTATCGGGCGGGGAGGCTCCTGGATACGAGCAGTACTTC
CASSLSGGEAPGYEQYF
>TRBJ2-3|once|TRBD2|TRBV25-1
TGTGCCAGCAGTGACCGGGGACTAGCGGGAGGAGTAGATACGCAGTATTTT
CASSDRGLAGGVDTQYF
>TRBJ1-1|few|.|TRBV12-5
TGTGCTAGTGGCCAGCGCGGGGCCGGGGAAGCTTTCTTT
CASGQRGAGEAFF
>TRBJ2-7|.|.|TRBV12-5
TGTGCTAGTGGTTTGGATCGGGGATACGAGCAGTACTTC
CASGLDRGYEQYF
>TRBJ2-1|.|.|TRBV27
TGTGCCAGCAGAGGGGGCGGGGCCTCCTACAATGAGCAGTTCTTC
CASRGGGASYNEQFF
>TRBJ1-2|.|.|TRBV19
TGTGCCAGTAGTTCCACTTACTATGGCTACACCTTC
CASSSTYYGYTF
>TRBJ2-7|.|TRBD1|TRBV19
TGTGCCAGTAGCGGCGGGACAGGTTTCTACGAGCAGTACTTC
CASSGGTGFYEQYF
>TRBJ2-2|.|TRBD2|TRBV3-1/TRBV3-2
TGTGCCAGCAGCCTAGGGACTAGCGGGATTACCGGGGAGCTGTTTTTT
CASSLGTSGITGELFF
>TRBJ2-4|.|.|TRBV24-1
TGTGCCACCAGTGATTTCGACCCGCTCAGGGTAGAGAACATTCAGTACTTC
CATSDFDPLRVENIQYF
>TRBJ1-6|.|.|TRBV14
TGTGCCAGCAGCCAAGAGACAAATAATTCACCCCTCCACTTT
CASSQETNNSPLHF
>TRBJ2-1|.|.|TRBV7-9
TGTGCCAGCAGCTCCACGGGAGTTGAGCAGTTCTTC
CASSSTGVEQFF
>TRBJ2-2|.|.|TRBV15
TGTGCCACCAGCAGAGATATCCGGACTTACACCGGGGAGCTGTTTTTT
CATSRDIRTYTGELFF
>TRBJ1-1|once|.|TRBV5-8
TGTGCCAGCAGCTTGGCCGACAGAAGAGACACTGAAGCTTTCTTT
CASSLADRRDTEAFF
>TRBJ1-1|.|TRBD1|TRBV7-3
TGTGCCAGCAGCTCCAGGGGGCGGACTGAAGCTTTCTTT
CASSSRGRTEAFF
>TRBJ2-1|.|TRBD2|TRBV5-4
TGTGCCAGCAGCTTGGATTGGACTAGCGGTAATGAGCAGTTCTTC
CASSLDWTSGNEQFF